The clone carrying this T cell receptor (beta chain) was counted many times. All patients were treatment-naive before thyroid surgery. The sample is drawn from a study of metastatic and nonmetastatic thyroid tumors. Germline-derived CDR1 and CDR2 are MNHEY and SVGAGI. This CDR3 contains 20 residues. With 0 bases removed from V and 0 bases from J, the gap between germline ends came to 18 bases. TCRdb re-analyzed the PCR reads through MiXCR. The table includes roughly 81,000 clones, 8% to 9.5% detected once. V and J are TRBV6-5 and TRBJ2-6; weak D call: TRBD1 (6 bases). Sample: blood. The source of this sequence is a female donor with papillary thyroid cancer or a benign thyroid nodule (not recorded which). Some clones in this sample may be carry-over from other donors' samples. CDR3 sequence: CASSYSIGGRAASGANVLTF. The DNA for the CDR3 is TGTGCCAGCAGTTACTCGATTGGGGGCAGGGCTGCCTCTGGGGCCAACGTCCTGACTTTC.